Included here is one T cell receptor (beta chain) sequence, with context. Its target antigen remains unknown. No much larger clone is present one base from it, and per-base qualities are unavailable. This record comes from a study of shared T cell receptors in the human thymus (dated by TCRdb to about 2021). A note on the overall study: The study examined how the human thymus generates shared, self-reactive T-cell receptor alpha chains.

V is cut by 4 bases and J by 9 bases, and the space between the germline ends is 19 bases. Reading from cysteine to phenylalanine, the CDR3 counts 15 amino acids. CDR3 DNA only is kept here, 45 bases in frame from base 1. CDR1 and CDR2, per the germline V gene (reference sequence), are SGHNT and YYREEE. Library method: the immunoSEQ multiplex PCR assay. TCRdb holds this immuneACCESS table with in-frame rearrangements only. Some clones are missing; in checked studies, unresolved V genes explain under half, and the rest has no known cause. The sample profile shows 500,000 to 850,000 clones; approximately 89% of them were found once. About 0.0094% of the sample lies in the top ten. This sample was shared with a second study, whose subject was human thymus T cells. The other study reports the following: Immunologically healthy infants undergoing open corrective cardiac surgery for congenital heart defects in Finland were used as donors. Thymus tissue was collected as surgical resects that were removed during corrective cardiac surgery. Biased V and J gene segment usage appeared to be present in both thymic and peripheral blood repertoires. Highly overlapping thymic TCR repertoires among unrelated individuals were reported in the related research. The study characterized TCR alpha and beta repertoires from fewer than 10 infant thymus samples and a few related peripheral blood samples. The infant donors were roughly 7 to 244 days old, and the cohort included six or seven males and a couple of females. Thymocytes were freed from the tissue by mechanical means and kept at -70 degrees C as pellets of about 9-30 million cells. Genomic DNA was extracted from frozen cell pellets with a QIAsymphony instrument. The immunoSEQ multiplex PCR assay was used to amplify the TCRB and TCRAD loci from a standardized quantity of quality-controlled genomic DNA. The amplicons covered the V(D)J region and were long enough to include the CDR3 and to identify the V and J genes. The commercial immunoSEQ service was used to sequence amplicons on an Illumina platform. Primer bias and sequencing errors were corrected as previously described, and TCRAD and TCRB definitions were based on the IMGT database. The repertoires were analysed using immunoSEQ Analyzer 3.0 and VDJTools for basic statistics, V/J segment usage, diversity estimates, rarefaction and pairwise overlap. Diversity was estimated with Chao1, ChaoE, Efron-Thisted, Shannon and inverse Simpson indices, and also on datasets down-sampled to the smallest sample. Repertoire overlap was determined by strict matching of CDR3 nucleotide sequence, V gene and J gene, and Jaccard-based multidimensional scaling clustering was applied. Thymus samples yielded on average about 810,000 unique TCRB clonotypes, compared with around 79,000 from blood samples.

The sample was thymocytes. This receptor chain uses TRBV5-4 and TRBJ1-4; a tentative D call is TRBD1 (6 bases match). The clonotype comes from a boy in the first two years of life with a congenital heart defect. Donor details come from another sample of the same person, matched by shared clones. The CDR3 sequence is CASSPVPGQTKKLFF. The DNA reads as follows: TGTGCCAGCAGCCCAGTGCCTGGACAGACAAAAAAACTGTTTTTT.